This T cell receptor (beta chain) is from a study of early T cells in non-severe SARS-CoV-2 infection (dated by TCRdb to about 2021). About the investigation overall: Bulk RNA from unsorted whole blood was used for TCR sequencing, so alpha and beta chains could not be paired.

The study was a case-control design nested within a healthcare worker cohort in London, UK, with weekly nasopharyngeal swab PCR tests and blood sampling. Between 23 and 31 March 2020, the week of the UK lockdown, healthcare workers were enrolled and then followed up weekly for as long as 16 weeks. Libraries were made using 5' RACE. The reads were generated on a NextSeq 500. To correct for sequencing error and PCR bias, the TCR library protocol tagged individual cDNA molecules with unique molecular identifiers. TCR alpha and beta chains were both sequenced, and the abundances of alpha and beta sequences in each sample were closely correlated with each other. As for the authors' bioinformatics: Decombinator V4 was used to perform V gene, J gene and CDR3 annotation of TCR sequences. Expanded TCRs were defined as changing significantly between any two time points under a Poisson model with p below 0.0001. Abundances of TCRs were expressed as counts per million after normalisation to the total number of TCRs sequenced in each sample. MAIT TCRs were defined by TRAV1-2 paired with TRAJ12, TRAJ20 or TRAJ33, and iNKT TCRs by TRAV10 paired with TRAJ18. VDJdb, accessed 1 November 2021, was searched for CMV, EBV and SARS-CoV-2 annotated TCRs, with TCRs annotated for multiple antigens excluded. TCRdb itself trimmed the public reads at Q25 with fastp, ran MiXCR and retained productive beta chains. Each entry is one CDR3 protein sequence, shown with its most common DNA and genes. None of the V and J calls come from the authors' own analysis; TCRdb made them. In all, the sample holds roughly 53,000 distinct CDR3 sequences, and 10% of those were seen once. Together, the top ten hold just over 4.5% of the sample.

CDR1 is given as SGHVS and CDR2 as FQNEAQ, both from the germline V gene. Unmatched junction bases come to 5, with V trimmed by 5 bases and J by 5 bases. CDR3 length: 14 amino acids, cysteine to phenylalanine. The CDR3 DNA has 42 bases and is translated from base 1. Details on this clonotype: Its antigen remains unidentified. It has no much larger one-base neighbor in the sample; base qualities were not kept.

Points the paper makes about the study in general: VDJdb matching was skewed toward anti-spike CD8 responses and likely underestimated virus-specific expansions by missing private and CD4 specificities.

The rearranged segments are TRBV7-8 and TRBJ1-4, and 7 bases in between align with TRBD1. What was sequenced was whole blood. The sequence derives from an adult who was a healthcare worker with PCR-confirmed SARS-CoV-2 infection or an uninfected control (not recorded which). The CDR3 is CASSGRDRNEKLFF. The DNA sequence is TGTGCCAGCAGCGGCCGGGACAGAAATGAAAAACTGTTTTTT.